Following are 7 T cell receptor beta chains from one sample sequenced in a study of cytomegalovirus exposure and HLA in healthy donors. It was with 60 Vbeta and 13 Jbeta primers that the PCR ran. The method was immunoSEQ multiplex PCR; TCRdb's version includes in-frame clones alone and lacks a portion of them. Of approximately 80,000 clones listed, approximately 69% are singletons. Specimen: PBMCs. These receptors were collected from a man aged 25-40 years in good health and CMV-seropositive.

The genes are TRBV9 and TRBJ2-1; TRBD2 agrees at 11 bases. The CDR3 has 16 amino acids. V lost 3 bases, J lost 3 bases, and 5 bases stayed unmatched. The V gene's germline CDR1 is SGDLS and CDR2 YYNGEE. The CDR3 region is CASSGQTSGSYNEQFF. Here the CDR3 DNA reads TGTGCCAGCAGCGGACAAACTAGCGGGAGCTACAATGAGCAGTTCTTC.

V usage is TRBV9 and J usage is TRBJ1-2; 7 bases are a match to TRBD1. This CDR3 has 15 amino acids. The germline gives CDR1 SGDLS, CDR2 YYNGEE. V trimming: 4 bases; J trimming: 0 bases; junction bases outside the gene matches: 6. CDR3 DNA: TGTGCCAGCAGCTCCCAGGACAGGTCTAACTATGGCTACACCTTC. Residues: CASSSQDRSNYGYTF. Complete variable domain (other parts from reference TRBV9 and TRBJ1-2): DSGVTQTPKHLITATGQRVTLRCSPRSGDLSVYWYQQSLDQGLQFLIQYYNGEERAKGNILERFSAQQFPDLHSELNLSSLELGDSALYFCASSSQDRSNYGYTFGSGTRLTVV.

In its sample, this clone was seen once. V is TRBV2 and J is TRBJ2-7; TRBD1 agrees at 7 bases. The V gene's germline CDR1 is SNHLY and CDR2 FYNNEI. The CDR3 length is 13 residues. V lost 8 bases and J lost 3; bases outside the gene matches: 7. CDR3 sequence (DNA): TGTGCCAGCGGTTCGACAGGGTTCTACGAGCAGTACTTC. Its translation is CASGSTGFYEQYF.

The J gene is TRBJ2-3, the V gene TRBV7-9; 13 bases line up with TRBD2. CDR3 length: 17 residues. The trim removed 5 bases at V and 3 bases at J, leaving 8 bases unmatched. Germline V CDR1 and CDR2: SEHNR, FQNEAQ (reference sequence). In nucleotides, the CDR3 is TGTGCCAGCAGCACCCCGACTAGCGGGGGGTATACAGATACGCAGTATTTT. This translates into CASSTPTSGGYTDTQYF.

This chain uses TRBV5-6 with TRBJ2-3; 9 bases are a match to TRBD2. CDR3 size: 17 residues. Trimming removed 6 bases from V and 2 bases from J; junction bases left unmatched: 13. Per germline, CDR1 SGHDT and CDR2 YYEEEE. CDR3 sequence reads: CASTLGPSGTFTDTQYF. CDR3 nucleotides: TGTGCCAGCACCCTTGGGCCTAGCGGGACCTTCACAGATACGCAGTATTTT.

The chain has TRBV7-6 and TRBJ2-5; D remains unclear. Trimming took 3 bases from V and 4 from J, leaving 3 bases between them. The CDR3 totals 11 residues. CDR1 and CDR2 from the germline V gene are SGHVS and FNYEAQ. CDR3 in amino acids: CASSFRETQYF. The CDR3 coding sequence is TGTGCCAGCAGCTTCCGAGAGACCCAGTACTTC.

V gene TRBV27 combines with J gene TRBJ2-1, with no clear D. CDR3 length equals 13 residues. The ends were cut back, 3 bases at V and 4 bases at J, with 7 bases in the middle. Germline CDR1 and CDR2: MNHEY and SMNVEV (reference sequence). The CDR3 sequence: CASSFDFYNEQFF. The CDR3 nucleotides read TGTGCCAGCAGTTTCGACTTTTACAATGAGCAGTTCTTC.